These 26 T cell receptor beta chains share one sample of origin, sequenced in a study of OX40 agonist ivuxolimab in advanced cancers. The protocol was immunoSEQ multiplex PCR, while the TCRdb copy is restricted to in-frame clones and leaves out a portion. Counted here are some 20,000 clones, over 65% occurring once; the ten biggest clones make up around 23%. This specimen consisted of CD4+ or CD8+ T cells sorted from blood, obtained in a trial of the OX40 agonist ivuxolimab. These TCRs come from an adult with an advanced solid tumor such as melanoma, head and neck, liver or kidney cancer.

The CDR3 coding sequence is TGCGCCAGCACCATTCGGGGGGGTCCTTCGAATTCACCCCTCCACTTT. Translated, it gives CASTIRGGPSNSPLHF. The rearrangement uses TRBV5-1 and TRBJ1-6, with D tentatively TRBD1 (5 bases). The CDR3 consists of 16 residues. Per the germline V gene, CDR1 is SGHRS and CDR2 is YFSETQ. V lost 6 bases and J lost 7, with 20 bases in between.

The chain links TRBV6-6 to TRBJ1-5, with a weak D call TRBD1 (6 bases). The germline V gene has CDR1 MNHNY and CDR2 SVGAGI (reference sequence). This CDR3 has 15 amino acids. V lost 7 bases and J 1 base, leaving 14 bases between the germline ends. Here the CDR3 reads CASNPGVRSNQPQHF. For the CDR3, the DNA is TGTGCCAGCAATCCAGGGGTCAGGAGCAATCAGCCCCAGCATTTT.

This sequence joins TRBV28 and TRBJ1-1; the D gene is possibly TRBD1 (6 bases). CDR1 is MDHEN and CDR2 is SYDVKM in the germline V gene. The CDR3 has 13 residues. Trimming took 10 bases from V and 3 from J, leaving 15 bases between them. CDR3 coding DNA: TGTGCCACCGTCGGGGGGCTCGACACTGAAGCTTTCTTT. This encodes CATVGGLDTEAFF.

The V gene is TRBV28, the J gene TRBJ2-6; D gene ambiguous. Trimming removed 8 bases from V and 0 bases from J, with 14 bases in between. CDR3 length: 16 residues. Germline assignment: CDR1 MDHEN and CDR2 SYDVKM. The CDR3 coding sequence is TGTGCCAGCTTGGACCTTCCCCACTCTGGGGCCAACGTCCTGACTTTC. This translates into CASLDLPHSGANVLTF.

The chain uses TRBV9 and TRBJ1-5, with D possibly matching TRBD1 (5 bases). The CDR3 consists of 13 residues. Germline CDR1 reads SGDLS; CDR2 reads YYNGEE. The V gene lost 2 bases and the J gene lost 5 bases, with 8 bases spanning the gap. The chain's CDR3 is CASSVGTYQPQHF. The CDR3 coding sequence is TGTGCCAGCAGCGTCGGGACTTATCAGCCCCAGCATTTT.

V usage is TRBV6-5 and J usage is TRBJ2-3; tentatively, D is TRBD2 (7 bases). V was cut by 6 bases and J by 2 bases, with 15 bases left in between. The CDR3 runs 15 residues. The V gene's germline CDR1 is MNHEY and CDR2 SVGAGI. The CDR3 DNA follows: TGTGCCAGCAGCCACGGAGGGGGGGCCACAGATACGCAGTATTTT. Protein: CASSHGGGATDTQYF.

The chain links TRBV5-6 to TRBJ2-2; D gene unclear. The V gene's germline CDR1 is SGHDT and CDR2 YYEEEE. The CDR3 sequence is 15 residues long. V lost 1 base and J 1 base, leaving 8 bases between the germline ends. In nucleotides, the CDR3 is TGTGCCAGCAGCTTGACACTTGAGAACACCGGGGAGCTGTTTTTT. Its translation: CASSLTLENTGELFF.

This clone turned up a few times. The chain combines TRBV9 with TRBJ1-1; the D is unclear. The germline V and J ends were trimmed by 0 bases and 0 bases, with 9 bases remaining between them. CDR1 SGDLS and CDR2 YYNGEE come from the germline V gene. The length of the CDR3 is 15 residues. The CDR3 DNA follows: TGTGCCAGCAGCGTAGTTAGTGGTGTGAACACTGAAGCTTTCTTT. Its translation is CASSVVSGVNTEAFF. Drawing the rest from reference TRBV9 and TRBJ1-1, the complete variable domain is DSGVTQTPKHLITATGQRVTLRCSPRSGDLSVYWYQQSLDQGLQFLIQYYNGEERAKGNILERFSAQQFPDLHSELNLSSLELGDSALYFCASSVVSGVNTEAFFGQGTRLTVV.

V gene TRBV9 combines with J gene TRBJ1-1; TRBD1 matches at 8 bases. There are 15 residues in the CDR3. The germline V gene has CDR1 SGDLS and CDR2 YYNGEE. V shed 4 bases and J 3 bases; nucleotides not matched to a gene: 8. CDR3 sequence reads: CASSTRTGKDTEAFF. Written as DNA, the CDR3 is TGTGCCAGCAGCACCCGGACAGGGAAGGACACTGAAGCTTTCTTT.

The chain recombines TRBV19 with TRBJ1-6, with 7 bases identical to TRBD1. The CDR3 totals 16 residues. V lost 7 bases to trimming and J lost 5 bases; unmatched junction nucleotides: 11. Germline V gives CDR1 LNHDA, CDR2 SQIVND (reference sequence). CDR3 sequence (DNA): TGTGCCAGTAAGCGCAGGGGGAGTGAAAATAATTCACCCCTCCACTTT. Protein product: CASKRRGSENNSPLHF.

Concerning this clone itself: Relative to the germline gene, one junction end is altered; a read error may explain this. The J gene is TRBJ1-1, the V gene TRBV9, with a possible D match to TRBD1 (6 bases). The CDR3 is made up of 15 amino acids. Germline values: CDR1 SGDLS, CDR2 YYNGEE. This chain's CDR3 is CACSASLGRGTEAFF. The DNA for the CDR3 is TGTGCCTGCAGCGCCTCTCTCGGCAGGGGAACTGAAGCTTTCTTT.

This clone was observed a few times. The CDR3 spells CASSPQGSYYEQYF. The CDR3 region has the DNA TGTGCCAGCAGTCCGCAGGGTTCATACTACGAGCAGTACTTC. The chain carries TRBV28 and TRBJ2-7, with D perhaps matching TRBD1 (5 bases). V dropped 5 bases and J dropped 3 bases, with 14 bases sitting between them. From germline, CDR1 is MDHEN and CDR2 SYDVKM. This CDR3 is 14 amino acids long.

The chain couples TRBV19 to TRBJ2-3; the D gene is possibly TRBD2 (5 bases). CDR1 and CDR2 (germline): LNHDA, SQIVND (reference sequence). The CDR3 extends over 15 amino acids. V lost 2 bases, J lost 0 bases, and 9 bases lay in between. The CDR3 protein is CASSIRAESTDTQYF. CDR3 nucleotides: TGTGCCAGTAGTATACGAGCGGAGAGCACAGATACGCAGTATTTT.

CDR3 in DNA: TGTGCCAGCAGCCTACGAGGGGCAGGCAAAAATGAGCAGTTCTTC. Translated: CASSLRGAGKNEQFF. The chain carries TRBV14 and TRBJ2-1; either TRBD1 or TRBD2 may supply D (5 bases each). CDR1 and CDR2 (germline): SGHDN, FVKESK. With 4 bases removed from V and 7 bases from J, the gap between germline ends came to 17 bases. The CDR3 is 15 amino acids.

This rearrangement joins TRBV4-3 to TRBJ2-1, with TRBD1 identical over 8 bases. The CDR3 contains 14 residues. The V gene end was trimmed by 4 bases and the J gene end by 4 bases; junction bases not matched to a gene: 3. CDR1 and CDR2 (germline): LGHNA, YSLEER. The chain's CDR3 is CASSPGQVYNEQFF. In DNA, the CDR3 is TGCGCCAGCAGCCCGGGACAGGTATACAATGAGCAGTTCTTC.

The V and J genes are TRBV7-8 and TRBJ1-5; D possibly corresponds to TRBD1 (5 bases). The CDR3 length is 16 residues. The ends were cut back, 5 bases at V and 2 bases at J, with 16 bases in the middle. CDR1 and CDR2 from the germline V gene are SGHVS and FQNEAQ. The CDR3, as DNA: TGTGCCAGCAGCGATTCAGGGACGATGGGCAATCAGCCCCAGCATTTT. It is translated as CASSDSGTMGNQPQHF.

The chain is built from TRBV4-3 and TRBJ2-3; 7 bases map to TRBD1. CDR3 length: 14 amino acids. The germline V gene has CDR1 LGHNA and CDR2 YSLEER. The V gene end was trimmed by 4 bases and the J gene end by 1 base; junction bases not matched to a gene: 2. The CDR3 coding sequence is TGCGCCAGCAGCCCTGGACAGGGCACAGATACGCAGTATTTT. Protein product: CASSPGQGTDTQYF.

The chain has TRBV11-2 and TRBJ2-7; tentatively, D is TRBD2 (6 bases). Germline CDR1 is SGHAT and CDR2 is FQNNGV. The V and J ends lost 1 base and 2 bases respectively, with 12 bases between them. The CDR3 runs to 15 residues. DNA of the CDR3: TGTGCCAGCAGCTTAGGTTCTAGCGCAGCCTACGAGCAGTACTTC. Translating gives CASSLGSSAAYEQYF. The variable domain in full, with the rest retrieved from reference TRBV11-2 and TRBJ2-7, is EAGVAQSPRYKIIEKRQSVAFWCNPISGHATLYWYQQILGQGPKLLIQFQNNGVVDDSQLPKDRFSAERLKGVDSTLKIQPAKLEDSAVYLCASSLGSSAAYEQYFGPGTRLTVT.

The CDR3 DNA sequence: TGTGCCAGCAGTGTGACGAGGCGACAGAGCACAGATACGCAGTATTTT. Encoded protein: CASSVTRRQSTDTQYF. J is TRBJ2-3 and V is TRBV2; the D gene is possibly TRBD1 (5 bases). Germline V gives CDR1 SNHLY, CDR2 FYNNEI. Trimming took 4 bases from V and 0 from J, leaving 14 bases between them. CDR3 length: 16 residues. Based on the CDR3 plus reference TRBV2 and TRBJ2-3, the full variable domain is EPEVTQTPSHQVTQMGQEVILRCVPISNHLYFYWYRQILGQKVEFLVSFYNNEISEKSEIFDDQFSVERPDGSNFTLKIRSTKLEDSAMYFCASSVTRRQSTDTQYFGPGTRLTVL.

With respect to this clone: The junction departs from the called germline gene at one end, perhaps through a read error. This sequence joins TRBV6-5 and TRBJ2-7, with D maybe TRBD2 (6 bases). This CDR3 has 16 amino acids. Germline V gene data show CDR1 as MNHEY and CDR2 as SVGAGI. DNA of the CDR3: TGTGCCAGCAGTTACTCGGGGCGGAGTAAGGACTATGAGCAGCACTTC. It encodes CASSYSGRSKDYEQHF.

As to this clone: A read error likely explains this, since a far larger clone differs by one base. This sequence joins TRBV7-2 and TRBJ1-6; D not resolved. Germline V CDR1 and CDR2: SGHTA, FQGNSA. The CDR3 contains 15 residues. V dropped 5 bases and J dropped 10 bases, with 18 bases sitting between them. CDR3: CASSQERYHPSPLHF. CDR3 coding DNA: TGTGCCAGCAGCCAAGAAAGGTATCACCCCTCACCCCTCCACTTT.

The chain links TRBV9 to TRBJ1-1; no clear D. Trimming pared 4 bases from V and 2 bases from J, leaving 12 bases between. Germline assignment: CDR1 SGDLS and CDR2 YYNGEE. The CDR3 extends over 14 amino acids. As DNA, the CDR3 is TGTGCCAGCAGCTCCCGGGGTCTAAACACTGAAGCTTTCTTT. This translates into CASSSRGLNTEAFF.

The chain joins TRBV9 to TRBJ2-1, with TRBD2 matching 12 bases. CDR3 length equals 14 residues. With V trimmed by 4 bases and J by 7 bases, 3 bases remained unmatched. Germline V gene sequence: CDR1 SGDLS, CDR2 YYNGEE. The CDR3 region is CASSPGTSGNEQFF. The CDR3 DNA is TGTGCCAGCAGCCCGGGGACTAGCGGGAATGAGCAGTTCTTC.

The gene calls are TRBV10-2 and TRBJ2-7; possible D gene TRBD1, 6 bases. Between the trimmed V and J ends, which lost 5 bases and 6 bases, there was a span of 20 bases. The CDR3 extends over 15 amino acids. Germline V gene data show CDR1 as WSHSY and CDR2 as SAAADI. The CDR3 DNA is TGCGCCAGCAGTTCTCCCGGATACAGGGAACGCGAGCAGTACTTC. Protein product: CASSSPGYREREQYF.

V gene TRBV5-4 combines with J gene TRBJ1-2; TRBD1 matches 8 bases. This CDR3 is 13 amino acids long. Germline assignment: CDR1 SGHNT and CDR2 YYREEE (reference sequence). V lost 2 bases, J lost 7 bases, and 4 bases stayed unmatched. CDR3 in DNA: TGTGCCAGCAGCTTACAGGGGGGGTCTGGCTACACCTTC. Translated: CASSLQGGSGYTF.

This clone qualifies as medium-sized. CDR3 loop: CATRGQTSPLHF. Here the CDR3 DNA reads TGCGCCACCCGCGGTCAGACATCACCCCTCCACTTT. The rearrangement uses TRBV4-1 and TRBJ1-6, with D uncertain. This CDR3 is 12 amino acids long. Trimming removed 10 bases at V and 10 bases at J, with 14 bases between. The germline gives CDR1 MGHRA, CDR2 YSYEKL.